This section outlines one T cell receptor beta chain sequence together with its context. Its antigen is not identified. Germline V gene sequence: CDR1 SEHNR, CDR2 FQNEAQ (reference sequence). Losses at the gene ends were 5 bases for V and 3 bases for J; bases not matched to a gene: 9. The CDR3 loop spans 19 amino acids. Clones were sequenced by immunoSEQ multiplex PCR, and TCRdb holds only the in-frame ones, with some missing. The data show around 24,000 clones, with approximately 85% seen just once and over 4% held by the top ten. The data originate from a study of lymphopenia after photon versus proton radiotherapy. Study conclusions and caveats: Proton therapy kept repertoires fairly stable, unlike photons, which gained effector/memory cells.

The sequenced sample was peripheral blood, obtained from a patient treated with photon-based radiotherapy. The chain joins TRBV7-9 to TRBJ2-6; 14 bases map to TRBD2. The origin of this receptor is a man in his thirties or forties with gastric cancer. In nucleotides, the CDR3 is TGTGCCAGCAGCCCGATGACCGGGACTAGCGGGAGTGGGGCCAACGTCCTGACTTTC. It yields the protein CASSPMTGTSGSGANVLTF.